The following is a T cell receptor beta chain sequence with its context. Its target is not known. This sample was included in a study of T cell responses to AZD1222 COVID-19 vaccine. Study outcomes and limitations: Donors in the cohort were predominantly white British and more often female, and clonal diversity was possibly underestimated.

The V and J ends lost 4 bases and 4 bases, in that order; junction bases with no gene match: 6. The CDR3 has 14 amino acids. Germline CDR1 LNHDA, CDR2 SQIVND (reference sequence). TCRdb keeps only in-frame clones here, not all; method: immunoSEQ multiplex PCR. Of roughly 120,000 clones listed, around 90% were seen once; the top ten hold roughly 5%. V and J are TRBV19 and TRBJ1-1; TRBD1 aligns across 7 bases. The sequence was obtained from an adult in good health. The sample in question was peripheral blood, obtained on day 0 of AZD1222 vaccination. For the CDR3, the DNA is TGTGCCAGTAGTAGGGGGACAGTTTTCACTGAAGCTTTCTTT. Amino acids: CASSRGTVFTEAFF.